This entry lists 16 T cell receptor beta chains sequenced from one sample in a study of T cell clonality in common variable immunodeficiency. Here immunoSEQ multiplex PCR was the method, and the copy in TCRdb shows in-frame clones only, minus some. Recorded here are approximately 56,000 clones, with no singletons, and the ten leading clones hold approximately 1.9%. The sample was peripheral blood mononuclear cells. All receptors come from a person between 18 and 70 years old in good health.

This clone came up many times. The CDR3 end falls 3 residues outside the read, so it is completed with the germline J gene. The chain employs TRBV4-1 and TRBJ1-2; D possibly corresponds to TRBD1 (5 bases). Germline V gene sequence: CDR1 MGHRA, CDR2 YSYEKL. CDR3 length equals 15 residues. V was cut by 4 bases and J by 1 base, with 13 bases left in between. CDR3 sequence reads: CASSPGQKNNYGYTF. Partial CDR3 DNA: TGCGCCAGCAGCCCAGGACAAAAAAATAACTATGGC.

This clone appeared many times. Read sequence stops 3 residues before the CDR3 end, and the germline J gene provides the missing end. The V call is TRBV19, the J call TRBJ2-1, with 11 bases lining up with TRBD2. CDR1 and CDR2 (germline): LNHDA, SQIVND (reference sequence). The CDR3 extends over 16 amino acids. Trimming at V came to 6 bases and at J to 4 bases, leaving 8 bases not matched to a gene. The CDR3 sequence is CASRRIAGGPYNEQFF. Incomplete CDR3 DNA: TGTGCCAGTAGACGAATAGCGGGAGGGCCTTACAATGAG.

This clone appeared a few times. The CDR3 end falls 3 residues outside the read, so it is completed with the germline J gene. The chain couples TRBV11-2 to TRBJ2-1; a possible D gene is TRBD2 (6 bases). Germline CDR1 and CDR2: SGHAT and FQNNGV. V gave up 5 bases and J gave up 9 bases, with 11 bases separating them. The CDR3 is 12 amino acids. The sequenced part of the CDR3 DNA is TGTGCCAGCAGCCCGGCGGGGATTGAG. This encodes CASSPAGIE. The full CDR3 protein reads CASSPAGIEQFF.

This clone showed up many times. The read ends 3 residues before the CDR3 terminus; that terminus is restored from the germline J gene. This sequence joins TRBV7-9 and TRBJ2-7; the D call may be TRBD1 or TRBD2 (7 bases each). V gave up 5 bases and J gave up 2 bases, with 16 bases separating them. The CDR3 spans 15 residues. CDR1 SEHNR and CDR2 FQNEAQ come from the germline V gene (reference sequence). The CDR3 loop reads CASSRDSGTTYEQYF. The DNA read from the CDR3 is TGTGCCAGCAGCCGGGACAGCGGGACGACCTACGAG.

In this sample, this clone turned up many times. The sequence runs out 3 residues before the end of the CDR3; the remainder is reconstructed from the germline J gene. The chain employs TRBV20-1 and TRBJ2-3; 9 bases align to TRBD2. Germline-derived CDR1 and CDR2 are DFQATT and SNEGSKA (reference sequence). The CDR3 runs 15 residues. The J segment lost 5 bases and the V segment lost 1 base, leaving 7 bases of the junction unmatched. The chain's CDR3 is CSARGNSGGGDTQYF. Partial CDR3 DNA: TGCAGTGCTAGAGGGAATAGCGGGGGTGGAGATACG.

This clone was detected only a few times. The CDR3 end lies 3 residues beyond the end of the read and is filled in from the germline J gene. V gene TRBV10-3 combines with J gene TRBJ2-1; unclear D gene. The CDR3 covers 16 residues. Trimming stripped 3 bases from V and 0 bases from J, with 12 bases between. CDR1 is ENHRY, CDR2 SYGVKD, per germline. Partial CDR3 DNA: TGTGCCATCAGTGACGTTAGCACGAGCTCCTACAATGAG. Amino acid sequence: CAISDVSTSSYNE. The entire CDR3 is CAISDVSTSSYNEQFF.

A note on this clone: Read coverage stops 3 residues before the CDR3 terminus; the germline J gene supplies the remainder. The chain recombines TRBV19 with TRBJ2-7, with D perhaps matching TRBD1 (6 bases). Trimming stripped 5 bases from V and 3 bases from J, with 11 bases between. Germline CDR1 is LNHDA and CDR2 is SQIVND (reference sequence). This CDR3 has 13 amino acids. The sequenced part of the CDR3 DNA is TGTGCCAGTAGTCCAGGGGAGCACTACGAG. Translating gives CASSPGEHYE. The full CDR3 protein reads CASSPGEHYEQYF.

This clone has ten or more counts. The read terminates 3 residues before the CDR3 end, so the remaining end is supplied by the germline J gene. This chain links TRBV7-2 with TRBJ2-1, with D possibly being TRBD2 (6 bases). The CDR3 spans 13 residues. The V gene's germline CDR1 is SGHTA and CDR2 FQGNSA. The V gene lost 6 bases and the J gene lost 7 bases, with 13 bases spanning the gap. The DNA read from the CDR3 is TGTGCCAGCAGGCCGACTAGTTTTAATGAG. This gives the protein CASRPTSFNE. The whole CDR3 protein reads CASRPTSFNEQFF.

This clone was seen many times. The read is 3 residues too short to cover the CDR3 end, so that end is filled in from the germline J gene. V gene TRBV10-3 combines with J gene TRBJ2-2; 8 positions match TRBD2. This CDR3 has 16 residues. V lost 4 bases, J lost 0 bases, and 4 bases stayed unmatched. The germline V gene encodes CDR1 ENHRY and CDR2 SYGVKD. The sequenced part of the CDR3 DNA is TGTGCCATCAGTGGTGCGGGGGGAACGAACACCGGGGAG. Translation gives CAISGAGGTNTGE. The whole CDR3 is CAISGAGGTNTGELFF.

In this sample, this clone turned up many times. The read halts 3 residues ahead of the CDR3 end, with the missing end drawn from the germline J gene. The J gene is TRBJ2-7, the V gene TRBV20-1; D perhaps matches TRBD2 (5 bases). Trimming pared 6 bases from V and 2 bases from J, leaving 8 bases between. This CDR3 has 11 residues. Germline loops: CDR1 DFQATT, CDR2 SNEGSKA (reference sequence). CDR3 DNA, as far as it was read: TGCAGTGCCGGGGTGACCTACGAG. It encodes CSAGVTYE. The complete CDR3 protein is CSAGVTYEQYF.

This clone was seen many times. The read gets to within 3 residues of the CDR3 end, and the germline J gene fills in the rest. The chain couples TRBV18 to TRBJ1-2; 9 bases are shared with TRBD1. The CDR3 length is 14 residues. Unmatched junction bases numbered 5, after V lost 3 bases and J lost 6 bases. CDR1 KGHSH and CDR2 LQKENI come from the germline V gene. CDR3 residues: CASSPGQGPDGYTF. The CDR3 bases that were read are TGTGCCAGCTCACCGGGACAGGGACCGGATGGC. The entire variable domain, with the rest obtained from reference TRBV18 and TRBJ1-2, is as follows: NAGVMQNPRHLVRRRGQEARLRCSPMKGHSHVYWYRQLPEEGLKFMVYLQKENIIDESGMPKERFSAEFPKEGPSILRIQQVVRGDSAAYFCASSPGQGPDGYTFGSGTRLTVV.

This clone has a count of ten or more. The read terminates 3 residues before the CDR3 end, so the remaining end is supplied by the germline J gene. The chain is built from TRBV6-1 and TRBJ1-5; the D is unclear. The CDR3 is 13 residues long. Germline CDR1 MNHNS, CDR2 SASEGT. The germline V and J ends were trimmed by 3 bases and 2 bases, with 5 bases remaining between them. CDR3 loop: CASSERGNQPQHF. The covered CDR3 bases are TGTGCCAGCAGTGAGCGGGGCAATCAGCCC.

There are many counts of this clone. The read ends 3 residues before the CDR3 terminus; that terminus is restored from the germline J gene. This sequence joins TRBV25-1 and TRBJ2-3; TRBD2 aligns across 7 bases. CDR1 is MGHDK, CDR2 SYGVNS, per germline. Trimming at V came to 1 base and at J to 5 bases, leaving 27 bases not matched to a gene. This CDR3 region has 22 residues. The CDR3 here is CASSELLVLWTRGPGGRDTQYF. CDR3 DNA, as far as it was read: TGTGCCAGCAGTGAATTATTGGTTCTTTGGACTAGAGGGCCTGGAGGAAGAGATACG.

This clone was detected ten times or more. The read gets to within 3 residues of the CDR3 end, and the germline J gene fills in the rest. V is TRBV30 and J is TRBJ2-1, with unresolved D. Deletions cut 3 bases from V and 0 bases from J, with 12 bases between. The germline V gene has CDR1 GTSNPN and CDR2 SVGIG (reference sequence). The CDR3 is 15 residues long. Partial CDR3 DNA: TGTGCCTGGAGGGCGCCTAAGGGCTCCTACAATGAG. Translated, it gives CAWRAPKGSYNE. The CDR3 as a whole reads CAWRAPKGSYNEQFF.

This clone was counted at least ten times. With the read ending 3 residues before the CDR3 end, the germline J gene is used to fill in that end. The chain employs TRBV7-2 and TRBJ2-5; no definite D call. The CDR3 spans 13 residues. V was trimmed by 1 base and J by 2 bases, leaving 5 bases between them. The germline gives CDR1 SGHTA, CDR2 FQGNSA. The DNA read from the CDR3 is TGTGCCAGCAGCTTAGAACTACAAGAGACC. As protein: CASSLELQET. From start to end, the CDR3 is CASSLELQETQYF.

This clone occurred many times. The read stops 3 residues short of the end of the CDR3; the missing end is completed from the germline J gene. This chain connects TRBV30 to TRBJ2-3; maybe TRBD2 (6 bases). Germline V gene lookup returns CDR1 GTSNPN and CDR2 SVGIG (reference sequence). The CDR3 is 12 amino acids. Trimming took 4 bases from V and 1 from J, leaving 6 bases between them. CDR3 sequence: CAWTSGTDTQYF. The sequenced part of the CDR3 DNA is TGTGCCTGGACTAGCGGCACAGATACG.